This paragraph reports one T cell receptor (beta chain). What it binds is not known. Germline CDR1 and CDR2: MNHEY and SVGAGI. V was pared by 7 bases and J by 1 base, with 14 bases between. The CDR3 spans 15 residues. This table comes from immunoSEQ multiplex PCR, and its TCRdb copy is limited to in-frame clones, with some not included. The table shows more than 2 million clones, with roughly 95% occurring only once. This sample is part of a study of shared clonotypes between healthy human individuals. Study-level findings and limits: Sorted-subset samples were not fully sequenced, rarefaction indicated.

V usage is TRBV6-5 and J usage is TRBJ1-5; the D is unclear. The sample comprised naive CD4+ T cells sorted from blood. The sample's subset: CD45RA+ positively selected. The receptor was derived from a man younger than 30 in good health. CDR3 loop: CASMALGTSNQPQHF. CDR3 DNA: TGTGCCAGCATGGCACTGGGTACCAGCAATCAGCCCCAGCATTTT.